One T cell receptor beta chain is described in this entry. Its antigen remains unknown. The data derive from a study of STAT5B mutations in CD4+ large granular lymphocyte leukemia. Regarding the study as a whole: CD4-sorted patient repertoires seemed more clonal than healthy CD4+ repertoires.

The survey-level immunoSEQ assay was used. How the authors handled the data: The detection floor for productive clonotype frequency was 2.59 x 10-5. The data were produced by immunoSEQ multiplex PCR, yet TCRdb's version contains in-frame clones alone and is incomplete. The DNA was the basis for D and trimming; V, J and clone size are from that table. The sample lists about 30,000 clones, 65% to 80% occurring once. The clonotype was recovered from a human donor in good health. The sample taken for sequencing was CD4+ T cells from blood buffy coats.

CDR3 DNA: TGTGCCAGCAGGGACAGGGGGGGCAAGGAGACCCAGTACTTC. Translated, it gives CASRDRGGKETQYF. The chain has TRBV2 and TRBJ2-5; 10 bases map to TRBD1. This CDR3 comprises 14 residues. CDR1 SNHLY and CDR2 FYNNEI come from the germline V gene. Trimming cost V 6 bases and J 5 bases; bases outside gene matches: 6.